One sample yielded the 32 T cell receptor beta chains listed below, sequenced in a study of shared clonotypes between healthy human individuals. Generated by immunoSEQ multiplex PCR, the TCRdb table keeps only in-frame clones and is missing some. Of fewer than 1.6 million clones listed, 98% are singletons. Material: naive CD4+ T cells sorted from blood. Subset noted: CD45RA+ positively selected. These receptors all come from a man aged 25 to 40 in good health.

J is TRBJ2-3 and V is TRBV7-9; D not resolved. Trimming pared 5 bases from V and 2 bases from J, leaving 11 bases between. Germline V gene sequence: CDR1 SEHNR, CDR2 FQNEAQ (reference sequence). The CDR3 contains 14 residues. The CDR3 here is CASSRTVDTDTQYF. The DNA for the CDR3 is TGTGCCAGCAGCCGAACAGTTGACACAGATACGCAGTATTTT. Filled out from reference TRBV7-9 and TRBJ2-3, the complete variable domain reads DTGVSQNPRHKITKRGQNVTFRCDPISEHNRLYWYRQTLGQGPEFLTYFQNEAQLEKSRLLSDRFSAERPKGSFSTLEIQRTEQGDSAMYLCASSRTVDTDTQYFGPGTRLTVL.

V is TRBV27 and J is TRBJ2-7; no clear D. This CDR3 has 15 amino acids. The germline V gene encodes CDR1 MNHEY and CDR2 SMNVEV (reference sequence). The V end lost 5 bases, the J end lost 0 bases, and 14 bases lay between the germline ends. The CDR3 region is CASSPRTQSSYEQYF. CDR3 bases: TGTGCCAGCAGTCCCCGGACCCAAAGCTCCTACGAGCAGTACTTC.

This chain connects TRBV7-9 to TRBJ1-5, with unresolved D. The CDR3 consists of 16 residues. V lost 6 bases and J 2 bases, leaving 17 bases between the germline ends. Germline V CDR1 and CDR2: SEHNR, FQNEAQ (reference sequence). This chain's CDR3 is CASSNMGPDGNQPQHF. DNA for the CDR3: TGTGCCAGCAGTAACATGGGCCCTGATGGCAATCAGCCCCAGCATTTT.

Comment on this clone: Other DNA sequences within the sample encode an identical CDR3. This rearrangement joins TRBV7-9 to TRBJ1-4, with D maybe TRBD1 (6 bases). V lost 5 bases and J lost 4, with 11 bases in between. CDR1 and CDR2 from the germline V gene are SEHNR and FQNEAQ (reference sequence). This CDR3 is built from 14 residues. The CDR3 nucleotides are TGTGCCAGCAGCACTGGACAGTATAATGAAAAACTGTTTTTT. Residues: CASSTGQYNEKLFF.

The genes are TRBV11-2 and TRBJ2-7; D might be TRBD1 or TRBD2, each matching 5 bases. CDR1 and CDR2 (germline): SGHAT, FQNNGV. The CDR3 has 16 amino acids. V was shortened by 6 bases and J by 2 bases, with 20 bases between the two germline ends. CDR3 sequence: CASRIRGGQRAYEQYF. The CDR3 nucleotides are TGTGCCAGCAGAATTAGGGGTGGTCAGAGGGCCTACGAGCAGTACTTC.

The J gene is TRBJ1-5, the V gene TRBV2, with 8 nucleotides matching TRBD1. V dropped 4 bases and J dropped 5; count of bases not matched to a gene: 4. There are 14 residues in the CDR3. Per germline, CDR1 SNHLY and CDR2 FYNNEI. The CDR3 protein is CASSGDRQYQPQHF. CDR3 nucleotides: TGTGCCAGCAGTGGGGACAGGCAGTATCAGCCCCAGCATTTT.

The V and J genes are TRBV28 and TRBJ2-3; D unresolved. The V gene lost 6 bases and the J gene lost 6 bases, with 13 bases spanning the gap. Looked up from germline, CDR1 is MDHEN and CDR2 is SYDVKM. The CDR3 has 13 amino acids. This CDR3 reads CASSYLFEDTQYF. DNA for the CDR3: TGTGCCAGCAGCTACTTATTTGAGGATACGCAGTATTTT.

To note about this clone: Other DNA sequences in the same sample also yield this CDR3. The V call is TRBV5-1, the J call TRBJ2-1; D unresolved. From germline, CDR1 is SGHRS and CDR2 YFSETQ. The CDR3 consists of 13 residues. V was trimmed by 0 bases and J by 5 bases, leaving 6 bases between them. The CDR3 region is CASSLDRDNEQFF. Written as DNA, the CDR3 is TGCGCCAGCAGCTTGGACAGAGACAATGAGCAGTTCTTC. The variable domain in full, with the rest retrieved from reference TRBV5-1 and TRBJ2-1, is KAGVTQTPRYLIKTRGQQVTLSCSPISGHRSVSWYQQTPGQGLQFLFEYFSETQRNKGNFPGRFSGRQFSNSRSEMNVSTLELGDSALYLCASSLDRDNEQFFGPGTRLTVL.

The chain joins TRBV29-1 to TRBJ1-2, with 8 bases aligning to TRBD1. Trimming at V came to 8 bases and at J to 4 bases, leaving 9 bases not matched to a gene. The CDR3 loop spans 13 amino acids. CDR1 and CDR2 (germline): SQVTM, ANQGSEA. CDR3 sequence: CSSSTGTGYGYTF. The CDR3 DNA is TGCAGCTCAAGCACCGGGACAGGCTATGGCTACACCTTC.

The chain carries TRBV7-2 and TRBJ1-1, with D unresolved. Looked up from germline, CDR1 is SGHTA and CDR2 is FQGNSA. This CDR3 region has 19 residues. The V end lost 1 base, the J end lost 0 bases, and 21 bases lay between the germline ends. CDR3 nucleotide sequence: TGTGCCAGCAGCTTAGTAGTAATGGGCCAGCCAGTCTTGAACACTGAAGCTTTCTTT. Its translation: CASSLVVMGQPVLNTEAFF.

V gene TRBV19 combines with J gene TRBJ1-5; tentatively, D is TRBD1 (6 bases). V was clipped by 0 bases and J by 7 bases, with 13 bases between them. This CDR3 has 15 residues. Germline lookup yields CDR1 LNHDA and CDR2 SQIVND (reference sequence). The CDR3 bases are TGTGCCAGTAGTATAGAGGGGGGCGCAGGGCAGCCCCAGCATTTT. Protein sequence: CASSIEGGAGQPQHF.

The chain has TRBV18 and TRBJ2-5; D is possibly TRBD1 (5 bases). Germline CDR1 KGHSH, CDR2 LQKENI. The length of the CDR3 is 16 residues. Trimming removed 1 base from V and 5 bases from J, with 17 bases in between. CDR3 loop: CASSPRATGLGETQYF. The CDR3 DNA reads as TGTGCCAGCTCACCACGGGCTACAGGCCTTGGGGAGACCCAGTACTTC.

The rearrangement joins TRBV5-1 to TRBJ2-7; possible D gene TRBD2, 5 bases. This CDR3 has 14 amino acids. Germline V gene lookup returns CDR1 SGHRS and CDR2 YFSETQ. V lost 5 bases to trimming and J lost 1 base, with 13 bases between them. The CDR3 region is CASRSDYFSYEQYF. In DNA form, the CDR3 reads TGCGCCAGCAGGTCCGACTATTTTTCCTACGAGCAGTACTTC. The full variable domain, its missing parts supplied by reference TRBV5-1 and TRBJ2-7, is KAGVTQTPRYLIKTRGQQVTLSCSPISGHRSVSWYQQTPGQGLQFLFEYFSETQRNKGNFPGRFSGRQFSNSRSEMNVSTLELGDSALYLCASRSDYFSYEQYFGPGTRLTVT.

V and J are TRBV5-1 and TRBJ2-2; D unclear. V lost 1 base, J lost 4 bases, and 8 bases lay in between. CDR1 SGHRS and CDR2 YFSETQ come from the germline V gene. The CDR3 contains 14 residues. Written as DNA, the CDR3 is TGCGCCAGCAGCTTGCTATGGGGCACCGGGGAGCTGTTTTTT. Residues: CASSLLWGTGELFF. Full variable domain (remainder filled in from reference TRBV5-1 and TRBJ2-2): KAGVTQTPRYLIKTRGQQVTLSCSPISGHRSVSWYQQTPGQGLQFLFEYFSETQRNKGNFPGRFSGRQFSNSRSEMNVSTLELGDSALYLCASSLLWGTGELFFGEGSRLTVL.

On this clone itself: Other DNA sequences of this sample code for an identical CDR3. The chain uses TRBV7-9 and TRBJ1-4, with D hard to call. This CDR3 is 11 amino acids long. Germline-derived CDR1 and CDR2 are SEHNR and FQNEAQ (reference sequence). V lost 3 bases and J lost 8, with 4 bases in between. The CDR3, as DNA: TGTGCCAGCAGCTTTGGCGAAAAACTGTTTTTT. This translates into CASSFGEKLFF.

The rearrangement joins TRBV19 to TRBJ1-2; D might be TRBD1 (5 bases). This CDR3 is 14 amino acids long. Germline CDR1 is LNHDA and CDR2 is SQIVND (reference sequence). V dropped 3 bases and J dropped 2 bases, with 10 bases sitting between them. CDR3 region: CASSIGGKNYGYTF. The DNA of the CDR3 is TGTGCCAGTAGTATTGGGGGGAAGAACTATGGCTACACCTTC.

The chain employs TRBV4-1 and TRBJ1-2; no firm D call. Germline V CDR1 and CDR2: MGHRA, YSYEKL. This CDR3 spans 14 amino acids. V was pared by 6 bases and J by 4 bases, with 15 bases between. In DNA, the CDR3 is TGCGCCAGCAGTCCACTCTATACCTCCTATGGCTACACCTTC. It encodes CASSPLYTSYGYTF.

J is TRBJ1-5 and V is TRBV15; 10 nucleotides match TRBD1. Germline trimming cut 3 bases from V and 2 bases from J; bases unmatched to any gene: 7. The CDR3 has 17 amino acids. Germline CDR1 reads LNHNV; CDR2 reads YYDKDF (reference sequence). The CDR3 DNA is TGTGCCACCAGCAGGGTAACCGGGACAGGGGGCAATCAGCCCCAGCATTTT. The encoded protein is CATSRVTGTGGNQPQHF.

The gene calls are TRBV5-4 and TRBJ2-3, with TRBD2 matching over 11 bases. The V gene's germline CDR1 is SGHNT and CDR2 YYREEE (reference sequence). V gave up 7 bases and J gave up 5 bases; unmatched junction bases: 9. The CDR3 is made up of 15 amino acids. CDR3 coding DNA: TGTGCCAGCTCTTTTTTAGCGGGAGGGTTAGATACGCAGTATTTT. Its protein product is CASSFLAGGLDTQYF.

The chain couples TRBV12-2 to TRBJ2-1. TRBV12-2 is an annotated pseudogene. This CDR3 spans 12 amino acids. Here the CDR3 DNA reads TGTGCAAGTCGCTTGACGGATGGTGAGCAGTTCTTC. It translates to CASRLTDGEQFF.

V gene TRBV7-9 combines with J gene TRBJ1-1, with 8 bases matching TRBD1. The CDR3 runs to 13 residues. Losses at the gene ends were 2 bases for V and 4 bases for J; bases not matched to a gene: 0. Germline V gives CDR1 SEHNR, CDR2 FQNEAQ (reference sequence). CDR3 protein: CASSLQGATEAFF. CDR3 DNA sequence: TGTGCCAGCAGCTTACAGGGGGCCACTGAAGCTTTCTTT. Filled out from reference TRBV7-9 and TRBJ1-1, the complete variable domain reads DTGVSQNPRHKITKRGQNVTFRCDPISEHNRLYWYRQTLGQGPEFLTYFQNEAQLEKSRLLSDRFSAERPKGSFSTLEIQRTEQGDSAMYLCASSLQGATEAFFGQGTRLTVV.

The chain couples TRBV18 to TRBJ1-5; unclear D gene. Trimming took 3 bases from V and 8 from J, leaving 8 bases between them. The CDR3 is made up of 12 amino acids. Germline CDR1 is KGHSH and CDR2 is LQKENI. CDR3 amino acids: CASSPKAEPQHF. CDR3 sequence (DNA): TGTGCCAGCTCACCTAAGGCTGAGCCCCAGCATTTT.

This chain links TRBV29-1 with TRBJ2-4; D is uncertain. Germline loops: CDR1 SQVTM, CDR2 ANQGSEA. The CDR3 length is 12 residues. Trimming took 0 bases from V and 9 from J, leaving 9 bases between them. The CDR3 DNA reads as TGCAGCGTTGAAGAGGCCTCAGCCATTCAGTACTTC. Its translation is CSVEEASAIQYF.

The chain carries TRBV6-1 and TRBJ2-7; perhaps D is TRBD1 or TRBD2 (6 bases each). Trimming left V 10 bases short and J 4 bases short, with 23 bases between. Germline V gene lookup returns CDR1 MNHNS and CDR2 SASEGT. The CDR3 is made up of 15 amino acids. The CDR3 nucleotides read TGTGCCACCAAACGGGCAGAGGGGGGAGTTTACGAGCAGTACTTC. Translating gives CATKRAEGGVYEQYF.

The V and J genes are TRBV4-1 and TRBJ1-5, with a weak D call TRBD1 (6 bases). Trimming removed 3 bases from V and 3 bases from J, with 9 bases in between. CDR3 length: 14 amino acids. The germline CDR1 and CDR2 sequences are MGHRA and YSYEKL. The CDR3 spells CASSQWTVNQPQHF. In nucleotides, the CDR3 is TGCGCCAGCAGCCAGTGGACAGTCAATCAGCCCCAGCATTTT.

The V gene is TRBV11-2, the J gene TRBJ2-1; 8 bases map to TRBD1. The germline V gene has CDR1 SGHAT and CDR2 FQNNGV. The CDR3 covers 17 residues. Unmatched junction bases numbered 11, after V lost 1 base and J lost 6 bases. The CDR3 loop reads CASSLVGQRTGTNEQFF. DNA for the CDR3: TGTGCCAGCAGCTTAGTAGGTCAGAGGACAGGGACCAATGAGCAGTTCTTC.

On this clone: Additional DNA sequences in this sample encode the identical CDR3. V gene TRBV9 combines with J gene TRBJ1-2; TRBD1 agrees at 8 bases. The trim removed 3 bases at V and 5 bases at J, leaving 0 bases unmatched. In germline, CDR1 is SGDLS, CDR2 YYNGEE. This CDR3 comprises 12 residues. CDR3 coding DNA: TGTGCCAGCAGCGACAGGGGGTATGGCTACACCTTC. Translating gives CASSDRGYGYTF.

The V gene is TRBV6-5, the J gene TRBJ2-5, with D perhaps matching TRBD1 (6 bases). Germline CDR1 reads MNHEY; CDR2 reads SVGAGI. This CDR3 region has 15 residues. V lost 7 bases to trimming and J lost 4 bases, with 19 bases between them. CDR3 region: CASIPLGSRGETQYF. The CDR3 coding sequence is TGTGCCAGCATCCCTTTGGGAAGCAGGGGAGAGACCCAGTACTTC.

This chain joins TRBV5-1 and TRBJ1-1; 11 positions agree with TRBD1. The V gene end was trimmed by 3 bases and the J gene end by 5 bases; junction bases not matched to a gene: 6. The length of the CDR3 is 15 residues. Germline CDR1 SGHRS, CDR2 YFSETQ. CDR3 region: CASSSGQGASTEAFF. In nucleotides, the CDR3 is TGCGCCAGCAGCTCTGGACAGGGGGCATCGACTGAAGCTTTCTTT.

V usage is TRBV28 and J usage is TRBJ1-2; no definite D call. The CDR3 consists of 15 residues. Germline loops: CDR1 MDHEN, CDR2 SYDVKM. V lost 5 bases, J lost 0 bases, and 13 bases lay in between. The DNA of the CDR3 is TGTGCCAGCAGTCCGTCGGGATTGCCTAACTATGGCTACACCTTC. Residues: CASSPSGLPNYGYTF.

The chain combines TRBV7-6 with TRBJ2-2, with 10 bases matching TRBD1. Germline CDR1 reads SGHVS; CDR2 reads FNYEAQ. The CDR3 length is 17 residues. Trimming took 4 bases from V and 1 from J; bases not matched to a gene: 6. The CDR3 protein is CASSSSTGGMNTGELFF. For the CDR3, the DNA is TGTGCCAGCAGCTCCTCGACAGGGGGCATGAACACCGGGGAGCTGTTTTTT.

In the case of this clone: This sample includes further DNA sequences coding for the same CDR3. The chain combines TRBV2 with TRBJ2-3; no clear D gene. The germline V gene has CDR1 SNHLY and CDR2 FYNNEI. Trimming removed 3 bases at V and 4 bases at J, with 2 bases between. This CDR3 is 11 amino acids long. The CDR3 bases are TGTGCCAGCAGTGATCCAGATACGCAGTATTTT. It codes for CASSDPDTQYF. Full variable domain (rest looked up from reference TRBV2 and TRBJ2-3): EPEVTQTPSHQVTQMGQEVILRCVPISNHLYFYWYRQILGQKVEFLVSFYNNEISEKSEIFDDQFSVERPDGSNFTLKIRSTKLEDSAMYFCASSDPDTQYFGPGTRLTVL.